The 27 T cell receptor beta chains presented below share a single source sample, sequenced in a study of T cell repertoires in cytomegalovirus infection. One entry per CDR3 protein results from TCRdb running MiXCR on the reads. The table has about 490,000 distinct CDR3 sequences, 16% seen once. The sample taken for sequencing was CD8+ T cells from PBMCs. Every receptor here comes from a human donor in good health (CMV status not recorded). Some clones in this sample may be carry-over from other donors' samples.

This clonotype was counted many times. In DNA form, the CDR3 reads TGTGCCATCAGTGAGCTGTCAGGCCCCCTCACCGGGGAGCTGTTTTTT. It is translated as CAISELSGPLTGELFF. The chain is built from TRBV10-3 and TRBJ2-2; D is unresolved. Trimming removed 2 bases from V and 4 bases from J, with 14 bases in between. Germline V CDR1 and CDR2: ENHRY, SYGVKD. The CDR3 is 16 amino acids.

The chain carries TRBV7-6 and TRBJ2-1; 10 nucleotides agree with TRBD2. CDR1 is SGHVS, CDR2 FNYEAQ, per germline. Trimming at V came to 5 bases and at J to 4 bases, leaving 14 bases not matched to a gene. The CDR3 runs 18 residues. The CDR3 DNA reads TGTGCCAGCAGCCCGGACCCCGTCCTAGCGGGAGTTTACAATGAGCAGTTCTTC. Protein sequence: CASSPDPVLAGVYNEQFF.

V gene TRBV27 combines with J gene TRBJ2-7; TRBD2 agrees at 7 bases. This CDR3 region has 14 residues. Per germline, CDR1 MNHEY and CDR2 SMNVEV (reference sequence). The J segment lost 3 bases and the V segment lost 3 bases, leaving 5 bases of the junction unmatched. CDR3 DNA: TGTGCCAGCAGTTTCTCTGGGGGGGACTACGAGCAGTACTTC. Protein: CASSFSGGDYEQYF.

The chain has TRBV27 and TRBJ1-2; D gene unclear. Germline assignment: CDR1 MNHEY and CDR2 SMNVEV (reference sequence). CDR3 length: 15 residues. V was shortened by 3 bases and J by 4 bases, with 15 bases between the two germline ends. The CDR3 nucleotides are TGTGCCAGCAGTTTTCACGGCACCGGTTTCTATGGCTACACCTTC. Translated, it gives CASSFHGTGFYGYTF.

This chain links TRBV27 with TRBJ1-4; D possibly corresponds to TRBD1 (6 bases). CDR1 and CDR2 (germline): MNHEY, SMNVEV (reference sequence). The CDR3 consists of 14 residues. V was shortened by 8 bases and J by 5 bases, with 15 bases between the two germline ends. The chain's CDR3 is CASAQGGWNEKLFF. The CDR3 DNA follows: TGTGCCAGCGCACAGGGAGGGTGGAATGAAAAACTGTTTTTT. Full variable domain (rest looked up from reference TRBV27 and TRBJ1-4): EAQVTQNPRYLITVTGKKLTVTCSQNMNHEYMSWYRQDPGLGLRQIYYSMNVEVTDKGDVPEGYKVSRKEKRNFPLILESPSPNQTSLYFCASAQGGWNEKLFFGSGTQLSVL.

This clonotype appeared many times. V gene TRBV12-3 or TRBV12-4 combines with J gene TRBJ1-2; TRBD1 might be the D (6 bases). Between the trimmed V and J ends, which lost 6 bases and 6 bases, there was a span of 14 bases. CDR3 length: 13 amino acids. CDR3 sequence (DNA): TGTGCCAGCAGCCAAGGGACATTAGATGGCTACACCTTC. It yields the protein CASSQGTLDGYTF.

This clonotype showed up just once. This may be a read error: a much more frequent sequence differs by one nucleotide. The chain employs TRBV28 and TRBJ2-1; 8 bases map to TRBD1. CDR3 length: 15 amino acids. Unmatched junction bases numbered 3, after V lost 5 bases and J lost 0 bases. Germline assignment: CDR1 MDHEN and CDR2 SYDVKM. CDR3 in amino acids: CASSNGQGSYNEQFF. In DNA form, the CDR3 reads TGTGCCAGCAGTAACGGACAGGGCTCCTACAATGAGCAGTTCTTC.

At least ten counts were recorded for this clonotype. This chain connects TRBV4-1 to TRBJ1-1; maybe TRBD1 (5 bases). The V and J ends lost 6 bases and 1 base respectively, with 18 bases between them. CDR1 is MGHRA, CDR2 YSYEKL, per germline. The CDR3 consists of 16 residues. CDR3 DNA sequence: TGCGCCAGCAGTTTCGACCGGTTTGGGGGGAACACTGAAGCTTTCTTT. Translating gives CASSFDRFGGNTEAFF.

The chain has TRBV7-9 and TRBJ2-4; D possibly corresponds to TRBD2 (6 bases). The CDR3 is made up of 12 amino acids. Per germline, CDR1 SEHNR and CDR2 FQNEAQ (reference sequence). Trimming left V 6 bases short and J 7 bases short, with 10 bases between. CDR3 bases: TGTGCCAGCAGGGGACTGACGAACATTCAGTACTTC. It translates to CASRGLTNIQYF.

The table lists this clonotype with many counts. V is TRBV2 and J is TRBJ2-7; 7 bases map to TRBD1. The CDR3 consists of 15 residues. J gave up 2 bases and V 1 base, and 5 bases lay outside the gene matches. Germline CDR1 and CDR2: SNHLY and FYNNEI. The CDR3 DNA follows: TGTGCCAGCAGTGAAGTCGAGGGACAGACCTACGAGCAGTACTTC. Translating gives CASSEVEGQTYEQYF.

The table lists this clonotype with a few counts. This sequence joins TRBV9 and TRBJ1-1; unclear D gene. Germline V CDR1 and CDR2: SGDLS, YYNGEE. Between the trimmed V and J ends, which lost 0 bases and 1 base, there was a span of 10 bases. The CDR3 is made up of 15 amino acids. The CDR3 loop is CASSVDPSRNTEAFF. The CDR3 nucleotides are TGTGCCAGCAGCGTAGACCCTAGCAGGAACACTGAAGCTTTCTTT.

This clonotype was seen more than once but under ten times. The V and J genes are TRBV15 and TRBJ1-1; 10 bases are a match to TRBD1. The CDR3 consists of 16 residues. V dropped 1 base and J dropped 4; count of bases not matched to a gene: 6. Germline values: CDR1 LNHNV, CDR2 YYDKDF (reference sequence). CDR3 in DNA: TGTGCCACCAGCAGAGTGCCCGGGACAGGGGCCACTGAAGCTTTCTTT. Its translation is CATSRVPGTGATEAFF.

This clonotype was counted at least ten times. The V and J genes are TRBV7-6 and TRBJ2-3, with TRBD2 as a possible D gene (7 bases). CDR3 length equals 17 residues. Germline values: CDR1 SGHVS, CDR2 FNYEAQ. Trimming removed 4 bases from V and 0 bases from J, with 17 bases in between. The CDR3 loop reads CASSSGGHLTSTDTQYF. CDR3 coding DNA: TGTGCCAGCAGCTCGGGGGGACACCTTACTAGCACAGATACGCAGTATTTT.

This clonotype came up a few times. The chain employs TRBV6-1 and TRBJ2-2; D may be TRBD2 (5 bases). CDR1 is MNHNS and CDR2 is SASEGT in the germline V gene. This CDR3 has 13 residues. V was trimmed by 8 bases and J by 4 bases, leaving 11 bases between them. In DNA form, the CDR3 reads TGTGCCAGCCGGGTAGGGAGCACCGGGGAGCTGTTTTTT. This codes for CASRVGSTGELFF.

This chain joins TRBV4-1 and TRBJ2-1; 9 nucleotides agree with TRBD1. V lost 2 bases and J lost 4; bases outside the gene matches: 6. Germline assignment: CDR1 MGHRA and CDR2 YSYEKL. The CDR3 contains 16 residues. DNA for the CDR3: TGCGCCAGCAGCCAACGCGGGACAGGGAGGTACAATGAGCAGTTCTTC. Protein: CASSQRGTGRYNEQFF.

Only a few counts were recorded for this clonotype. The chain links TRBV6-6 to TRBJ2-2; TRBD2 agrees at 8 bases. The germline V gene has CDR1 MNHNY and CDR2 SVGAGI (reference sequence). The CDR3 has 13 residues. Trimming at V came to 9 bases and at J to 5 bases, leaving 5 bases not matched to a gene. In DNA, the CDR3 is TGTGCCAGTACACGGGAGGGGACCGGGGAGCTGTTTTTT. Residues: CASTREGTGELFF.

This clonotype was found a few times. The V gene is TRBV2, the J gene TRBJ2-3; 7 bases agree with TRBD1. With V trimmed by 3 bases and J by 2 bases, 11 bases remained unmatched. The V gene's germline CDR1 is SNHLY and CDR2 FYNNEI. The CDR3 covers 17 residues. The CDR3 loop is CASSDKEDRAVTDTQYF. In DNA, the CDR3 is TGTGCCAGCAGTGACAAGGAAGACAGGGCAGTCACAGATACGCAGTATTTT.

This clonotype showed up many times. This chain joins TRBV4-1 and TRBJ2-7, with D maybe TRBD2 (6 bases). This CDR3 contains 15 residues. V shed 0 bases and J shed 0 bases, with 9 bases lying between them. Looked up from germline, CDR1 is MGHRA and CDR2 is YSYEKL. CDR3 sequence reads: CASSQEASASYEQYF. DNA of the CDR3: TGCGCCAGCAGCCAAGAGGCTAGCGCCTCCTACGAGCAGTACTTC.

There are a few counts of this clonotype. The V and J genes are TRBV28 and TRBJ1-2; D uncertain. Germline V gene data show CDR1 as MDHEN and CDR2 as SYDVKM. V shed 5 bases and J shed 4 bases, with 20 bases lying between them. The CDR3 is 16 residues long. The CDR3, as DNA: TGTGCCAGCAGTCACACCCGAGAGGAAGTCGTCTATGGCTACACCTTC. This translates into CASSHTREEVVYGYTF.

As for this clonotype: A junction end diverges from the germline sequence, so it may reflect a read error. The chain combines TRBV12-3 or TRBV12-4 with TRBJ2-1; no definite D call. The CDR3 has 11 residues. As DNA, the CDR3 is TGTGTCAGCTTTTTTGGAACTACCCAGTTCTTC. Amino acids: CVSFFGTTQFF.

This clonotype has at least ten counts. The chain carries TRBV6-5 and TRBJ2-2, with D possibly being TRBD2 (6 bases). The CDR3 loop spans 15 amino acids. V lost 5 bases, J lost 2 bases, and 12 bases lay in between. Germline loops: CDR1 MNHEY, CDR2 SVGAGI. The CDR3 loop reads CASSDPGVNTGELFF. The CDR3 coding sequence is TGTGCCAGCAGTGACCCGGGGGTTAACACCGGGGAGCTGTTTTTT.

The chain couples TRBV5-6 to TRBJ1-1; D is unclear. Germline assignment: CDR1 SGHDT and CDR2 YYEEEE. V lost 1 base and J 5 bases, leaving 9 bases between the germline ends. This CDR3 contains 13 residues. This CDR3 is CASSLSGRTEAFF. CDR3 nucleotides: TGTGCCAGCAGCTTGAGTGGGCGGACTGAAGCTTTCTTT.

This clonotype showed up just a few times. This chain connects TRBV28 to TRBJ2-1; D is undetermined. This CDR3 is 15 amino acids long. The germline CDR1 and CDR2 sequences are MDHEN and SYDVKM. V shed 5 bases and J shed 3 bases, with 14 bases lying between them. The CDR3 region has the DNA TGTGCCAGCAGTGTCCTGGACGGTAGCTACAATGAGCAGTTCTTC. This gives the protein CASSVLDGSYNEQFF. Drawing the rest from reference TRBV28 and TRBJ2-1, the complete variable domain is DVKVTQSSRYLVKRTGEKVFLECVQDMDHENMFWYRQDPGLGLRLIYFSYDVKMKEKGDIPEGYSVSREKKERFSLILESASTNQTSMYLCASSVLDGSYNEQFFGPGTRLTVL.

A few counts support this clonotype. This sequence joins TRBV7-9 and TRBJ2-7; D may be TRBD1 (5 bases). The CDR3 is made up of 11 amino acids. V was trimmed by 4 bases and J by 9 bases, leaving 10 bases between them. Per the germline V gene, CDR1 is SEHNR and CDR2 is FQNEAQ (reference sequence). The CDR3 DNA follows: TGTGCCAGCAGCTCGCAAAGGGGGCAGTACTTC. Translated: CASSSQRGQYF.

Details on this clonotype: One end of the junction varies from germline; a read error may be responsible. The chain employs TRBV20-1 and TRBJ1-1; D unresolved. The CDR3 has 12 amino acids. The germline CDR1 and CDR2 sequences are DFQATT and SNEGSKA (reference sequence). CDR3 nucleotides: TGCAGCGCTAACCCTCGGAACACTGAAGCTTTCTTT. Protein sequence: CSANPRNTEAFF.

This chain joins TRBV15 and TRBJ2-7; D ambiguous. Trimming cost V 6 bases and J 1 base, with 10 bases left between them. Germline CDR1 and CDR2: LNHNV and YYDKDF (reference sequence). The CDR3 extends over 13 amino acids. CDR3 DNA: TGTGCCACCAGTATCTCAGGATCCTACGAGCAGTACTTC. The encoded protein is CATSISGSYEQYF.

This clonotype came up a few times. The chain recombines TRBV6-5 with TRBJ1-2, with 7 bases aligning to TRBD1. CDR1 is MNHEY, CDR2 SVGAGI, per germline. The length of the CDR3 is 15 residues. The junction had 10 bases not matched to a gene; V was cut back by 4 bases and J by 5 bases. The CDR3: CASSWDSYSSYGYTF. The CDR3 bases are TGTGCCAGCAGTTGGGACAGCTACTCTTCTTATGGCTACACCTTC.